The clone carrying this TCR beta chain was recorded at least ten times. Its antigen remains unknown. The time point is: healthy volunteer bleed at 6 weeks. Total RNA extraction was carried out from unfractionated whole blood. The library gave individual cDNA molecules unique molecular identifiers. In the authors' methods: Sample-level TCR yields exhibited a median of about 96,000, with a range of about 20,000 to 750,000. One entry per CDR3 protein, called by TCRdb with MiXCR from the RACE reads. TCRdb's processing, not the authors' own work, is the source of the V and J calls. The sample carries more than 60,000 distinct CDR3 sequences, 7% to 9% recorded once. The source of the sample is a study of human T cells and chemical hapten exposure. About the study: There were per-sample TCR yield variations, arising mainly from small pooled library volume differences.

The CDR3 loop spans 15 amino acids. Losses at the gene ends were 6 bases for V and 6 bases for J; bases not matched to a gene: 9. Germline V gene lookup returns CDR1 MDHEN and CDR2 SYDVKM. Points from the study as a whole: Those TCRs sitting above 1 in 1000 frequency stayed the same with DPC sensitization.

The sequence was collected from a male donor in good health. Some clones in this sample may be carry-over from other donors' samples. V is TRBV28 and J is TRBJ2-1; 9 bases line up with TRBD2. Source material: whole blood. The CDR3 DNA follows: TGTGCCAGCAGCTTCACCGGGACTAGCTTCAATGAGCAGTTCTTC. Its translation: CASSFTGTSFNEQFF.